This TCR beta chain was captured in a study of blood T cell repertoires in COVID-19 (TCRdb year 2020). General notes on the study: The collaborator samples originated in the United States, Italy and Spain and spanned the acute and convalescent phases of COVID-19. The repertoires were made available in a free public database intended to serve as a resource for research on the immune response to SARS-CoV-2. The sample metadata nearly always contained a de-identified subject ID, COVID-19 status, age in years and sex. The samples were drawn from two sources: the first 160 participants of the ongoing ImmuneRACE study, and over 1,000 subjects contributed by 6 global collaborators. The dataset comprised deeply sampled blood TCRbeta repertoires from subjects exposed to, actively infected with, or recovered from COVID-19. The material from the prospective study consisted of cDNA or gDNA derived from T cells, B-cell-depleted T cells, or PBMCs. Where available, HLA class I and class II types were obtained from metadata supplied by the sample provider rather than from assay-based typing.

Remarks on this clone: What antigen it recognizes has not been identified. There are no base qualities to consult, and no much larger clone falls within one base.

CDR1 and CDR2 were assigned from the germline V gene (reference sequence) as LNHNV and YYDKDF. V lost 2 bases and J lost 4 bases; the stretch between them is 3 bases long. Spanning cysteine to phenylalanine, the CDR3 consists of 12 amino acids. Here the CDR3 DNA is all that survives: 36 bases in frame from base 1. One collaborating source in Seattle enrolled patients during active infection and followed them longitudinally through the course of disease. Collaborating institutions collected whole blood in K2EDTA tubes following their own protocols. For TCRbeta analysis, collaborators shipped samples as frozen whole blood, isolated PBMCs, or DNA extracted from either of those sample types. TCRbeta CDR3 regions were amplified from genomic DNA using the immunoSEQ Assay, a bias-controlled multiplex PCR. As for how the authors treated the data: Within the assay, amplification of reference gene primers was used to estimate how many nucleated cells each sample contained. Sequence reads were collapsed and filtered to measure the absolute abundance of every unique TCRbeta CDR3 rearrangement. For each sample, productive Simpson clonality was calculated as the square root of Simpson's diversity index over productive rearrangements. The table was pulled from immuneACCESS by TCRdb, which kept in-frame rearrangements only. Such tables lose some clones; where checked, under half of the loss comes from unresolved V genes, and the rest has no known cause. V and J calls and clone size are those listed in that table; D and trimming were worked out from the DNA. Across this sample there are about 58,000 clones, with around 83% seen only once. Roughly a tenth of the sample rests with the top ten.

General study outcomes and caveats: The amount of clinical and demographic metadata varied by source and participant and was provided uncurated.

This TCR came from a man aged 50-59 years with COVID-19, enrolled during active disease. The rearrangement combines TRBV15 with TRBJ1-5; the D gene assignment is ambiguous. Material: peripheral blood. The nucleotide sequence reads TGTGCCACCAGCAGACAGAATCAGCCCCAGCATTTT. It translates to CATSRQNQPQHF.